These 8 T cell receptor beta chains originate from one sample sequenced in a study of cytomegalovirus exposure and HLA in healthy donors. Primers included in the PCR were 60 Vbeta and 13 Jbeta primers. TCRdb's copy holds only in-frame clones and misses some; the assay was immunoSEQ multiplex PCR. Counted here are tens of thousands of clones, 67% occurring once; the ten biggest clones make up 2% to 2.5%. Sequenced sample: PBMCs. These receptors were obtained from a man under 40 in good health and CMV-seronegative.

The rearrangement links TRBV7-9 to TRBJ1-3; 9 nucleotides line up with TRBD1. Germline V gene data show CDR1 as SEHNR and CDR2 as FQNEAQ (reference sequence). Trimming removed 6 bases from V and 2 bases from J; junction bases left unmatched: 11. The CDR3 sequence is 17 residues long. The chain's CDR3 is CASSPGTGYPTGNTIYF. CDR3 nucleotides: TGTGCCAGCAGTCCCGGGACAGGGTACCCTACTGGAAACACCATATATTTT.

The V and J genes are TRBV30 and TRBJ1-2; TRBD1 agrees at 8 bases. The germline V gene encodes CDR1 GTSNPN and CDR2 SVGIG (reference sequence). Trimming took 3 bases from V and 8 from J; bases not matched to a gene: 8. The length of the CDR3 is 13 residues. DNA of the CDR3: TGTGCCTGGAGCCGGGACAGGCCTCGGGGCTACACCTTC. Encoded protein: CAWSRDRPRGYTF.

This clone has just a few counts. The CDR3, as DNA: TGTGCCAGCAGCCCTACGACAGGGAGGTACAATGAGCAGTTCTTC. Its translation: CASSPTTGRYNEQFF. The V and J genes are TRBV7-6 and TRBJ2-1; possibly TRBD1 for D (7 bases). The CDR3 spans 15 residues. V lost 5 bases and J 4 bases, leaving 15 bases between the germline ends. The germline V gene has CDR1 SGHVS and CDR2 FNYEAQ.

The chain carries TRBV5-6 and TRBJ2-7, with 9 bases matching TRBD1. Germline lookup yields CDR1 SGHDT and CDR2 YYEEEE. The CDR3 is 15 residues long. V lost 2 bases, J lost 6 bases, and 9 bases stayed unmatched. The CDR3 nucleotides read TGTGCCAGCAGCTTTGGGGTCGGGACAGGGACCGAGCAGTACTTC. This codes for CASSFGVGTGTEQYF.

V and J are TRBV7-9 and TRBJ2-7; 7 nucleotides align to TRBD2. Germline CDR1 SEHNR, CDR2 FQNEAQ (reference sequence). The CDR3 totals 15 residues. The V and J ends lost 8 bases and 2 bases, in that order; junction bases with no gene match: 12. In DNA form, the CDR3 reads TGTGCCAGCGGACTAGAGGGGACGAGAACCTACGAGCAGTACTTC. Amino acids: CASGLEGTRTYEQYF. Together with reference TRBV7-9 and TRBJ2-7, the CDR3 gives the full variable domain: DTGVSQNPRHKITKRGQNVTFRCDPISEHNRLYWYRQTLGQGPEFLTYFQNEAQLEKSRLLSDRFSAERPKGSFSTLEIQRTEQGDSAMYLCASGLEGTRTYEQYFGPGTRLTVT.

This clone was counted between two and nine times. V and J are TRBV7-9 and TRBJ2-3, with D perhaps matching TRBD1 (6 bases). Germline V gene data show CDR1 as SEHNR and CDR2 as FQNEAQ (reference sequence). The CDR3 has 15 residues. The V end lost 0 bases, the J end lost 4 bases, and 11 bases lay between the germline ends. The CDR3 here is CASSLARQGPDTQYF. The CDR3 nucleotides are TGTGCCAGCAGCTTAGCGCGGCAGGGGCCAGATACGCAGTATTTT.

This clone was recorded only once. The chain couples TRBV4-3 to TRBJ2-3; TRBD1 aligns across 11 bases. Per germline, CDR1 LGHNA and CDR2 YSLEER. V lost 3 bases and J lost 4; bases outside the gene matches: 3. The CDR3 consists of 15 residues. CDR3 bases: TGCGCCAGCAGCCACTGGGACAGGGGGGCAGATACGCAGTATTTT. Translating it yields CASSHWDRGADTQYF.

V and J are TRBV10-3 and TRBJ2-7, with 8 positions matching TRBD1. The length of the CDR3 is 13 residues. Trimming cost V 6 bases and J 0 bases; bases outside gene matches: 1. The germline gives CDR1 ENHRY, CDR2 SYGVKD. The CDR3 spells CAIRTGDSYEQYF. The CDR3 DNA follows: TGTGCCATCAGGACAGGGGACTCCTACGAGCAGTACTTC.